The 3 T cell receptor beta chains in this list originate from one sample, sequenced in a study of OX40 agonist ivuxolimab in advanced cancers. Using immunoSEQ multiplex PCR, the repertoire was profiled, and TCRdb retains in-frame clones only, with some absent. The table includes nearly 25,000 clones, roughly 88% detected once. Specimen: CD4+ or CD8+ T cells sorted from blood, collected in a trial of the OX40 agonist ivuxolimab. These TCRs come from an adult with an advanced solid tumor such as melanoma, head and neck, liver or kidney cancer.

The V call is TRBV11-2, the J call TRBJ2-5, with 11 positions matching TRBD2. Germline trimming cut 5 bases from V and 1 base from J; bases unmatched to any gene: 3. The CDR3 is made up of 15 amino acids. Per germline, CDR1 SGHAT and CDR2 FQNNGV. CDR3 loop: CASSGLAGGQETQYF. The CDR3 nucleotides are TGTGCCAGCAGCGGCCTAGCGGGGGGCCAAGAGACCCAGTACTTC. The complete variable domain, with remaining parts taken from reference TRBV11-2 and TRBJ2-5, reads EAGVAQSPRYKIIEKRQSVAFWCNPISGHATLYWYQQILGQGPKLLIQFQNNGVVDDSQLPKDRFSAERLKGVDSTLKIQPAKLEDSAVYLCASSGLAGGQETQYFGPGTRLLVL.

This clone occurred once. The J gene is TRBJ2-5, the V gene TRBV11-3; D might be TRBD2 (5 bases). V lost 1 base and J 4 bases, leaving 13 bases between the germline ends. Per germline, CDR1 SGHNT and CDR2 YENEEA. This CDR3 has 15 amino acids. The CDR3 loop reads CASSLGTGSAETQYF. DNA of the CDR3: TGTGCCAGCAGCTTAGGAACGGGGAGCGCAGAGACCCAGTACTTC.

The chain links TRBV7-3 to TRBJ1-1; D is uncertain. The CDR3 length is 13 residues. CDR1 SGHTA and CDR2 FQGTGA come from the germline V gene. Trimming removed 2 bases from V and 4 bases from J, with 8 bases in between. In DNA, the CDR3 is TGTGCCAGCAGCTTAGGGGTTGGCACTGAAGCTTTCTTT. Protein: CASSLGVGTEAFF. The full variable domain, with the rest looked up from reference TRBV7-3 and TRBJ1-1, is GAGVSQTPSNKVTEKGKYVELRCDPISGHTALYWYRQSLGQGPEFLIYFQGTGAADDSGLPNDRFFAVRPEGSVSTLKIQRTERGDSAVYLCASSLGVGTEAFFGQGTRLTVV.